The 18 T cell receptor beta chains in this list originate from one sample, sequenced in a study of shared clonotypes between healthy human individuals. Libraries were prepared by immunoSEQ multiplex PCR; TCRdb keeps only in-frame clonotypes and omits some of them. Of roughly 700,000 clones in the sample, 90% were seen once. Specimen: memory CD8+ T cells from PBMCs. Subset indicated: CD45RO+ cells pooled with CCR7-negative TemRA cells. These receptors were collected from a man between 18 and 29 years old in good health. Some clones in this sample may be carry-over from other donors' samples.

J is TRBJ1-3 and V is TRBV7-9; D remains unclear. V lost 2 bases, J lost 2 bases, and 13 bases lay in between. The CDR3 is made up of 16 amino acids. Germline lookup yields CDR1 SEHNR and CDR2 FQNEAQ (reference sequence). CDR3 coding DNA: TGTGCCAGCAGCTTACTGGGTGGGGAAACTGGAAACACCATATATTTT. Translated, it gives CASSLLGGETGNTIYF.

This chain uses TRBV27 with TRBJ2-1; the match to TRBD2 covers 7 bases. Germline CDR1 reads MNHEY; CDR2 reads SMNVEV (reference sequence). The V segment lost 5 bases and the J segment 3 bases; nucleotides outside the gene matches: 4. The CDR3 sequence is 14 residues long. This CDR3 is CASSMGLYYNEQFF. The DNA of the CDR3 is TGTGCCAGCAGTATGGGACTATACTACAATGAGCAGTTCTTC.

The CDR3 bases are TGTGCCACCAGCAGTAGTGGTATCACCTACGAGCAGTACTTC. Its translation: CATSSSGITYEQYF. The chain couples TRBV15 to TRBJ2-7, with D unclear. The ends were cut back, 3 bases at V and 2 bases at J, with 11 bases in the middle. The CDR3 loop spans 14 amino acids. CDR1 is LNHNV, CDR2 YYDKDF, per germline (reference sequence).

This clone was recorded only once. The genes are TRBV5-1 and TRBJ2-3; 7 bases are a match to TRBD1. Germline CDR1 reads SGHRS; CDR2 reads YFSETQ. V dropped 0 bases and J dropped 2; count of bases not matched to a gene: 12. The CDR3 is made up of 18 amino acids. The CDR3 region has the DNA TGCGCCAGCAGCTTGGCCTGGGGTGGGACAGCCGACACAGATACGCAGTATTTT. Its protein product is CASSLAWGGTADTDTQYF.

The chain joins TRBV4-1 to TRBJ2-2; 8 positions agree with TRBD2. J lost 4 bases, V lost 6 bases, and 4 bases had no gene match. Germline V CDR1 and CDR2: MGHRA, YSYEKL. The length of the CDR3 is 14 residues. The CDR3 reads CASRLAGSTGELFF. CDR3 DNA sequence: TGCGCCAGCAGATTAGCGGGATCCACCGGGGAGCTGTTTTTT.

This clone was detected once. The gene calls are TRBV27 and TRBJ1-1; the D is unclear. CDR1 and CDR2 (germline): MNHEY, SMNVEV (reference sequence). The CDR3 length is 14 residues. V shed 4 bases and J shed 1 base, with 10 bases lying between them. CDR3 bases: TGTGCCAGCAGTTCCCTCTCGGGGAACACTGAAGCTTTCTTT. Translated: CASSSLSGNTEAFF.

The J gene is TRBJ2-1, the V gene TRBV10-2, with TRBD1 matching 7 bases. CDR1 is WSHSY, CDR2 SAAADI, per germline. This CDR3 has 16 amino acids. Trimming at V came to 3 bases and at J to 2 bases, leaving 7 bases not matched to a gene. CDR3: CASSDFETGPYNEQFF. CDR3 sequence (DNA): TGCGCCAGCAGTGATTTCGAGACAGGGCCCTACAATGAGCAGTTCTTC.

This clone came up a few times. J is TRBJ1-1 and V is TRBV19, with a possible D match to TRBD1 (5 bases). The CDR3 runs 14 residues. Trimming took off 3 bases at V and 5 bases at J, with 13 bases between the two ends. CDR1 and CDR2 (germline): LNHDA, SQIVND (reference sequence). In DNA, the CDR3 is TGTGCCAGTAGTATTCGCAGGGTACGTACTGAAGCTTTCTTT. Translation: CASSIRRVRTEAFF.

The chain is built from TRBV29-1 and TRBJ2-2; perhaps TRBD1 as D (5 bases). V was shortened by 6 bases and J by 5 bases, with 13 bases between the two germline ends. The CDR3 contains 13 residues. CDR1 is SQVTM, CDR2 ANQGSEA, per germline. The CDR3 sequence is CSVGDRTTGELFF. In nucleotides, the CDR3 is TGCAGCGTCGGTGACAGAACGACCGGGGAGCTGTTTTTT.

The J gene is TRBJ2-7, the V gene TRBV27; 8 bases align to TRBD2. The trim removed 3 bases at V and 3 bases at J, leaving 10 bases unmatched. The germline gives CDR1 MNHEY, CDR2 SMNVEV (reference sequence). The CDR3 covers 16 residues. CDR3 nucleotides: TGTGCCAGCAGTTTTTCGTATGGCAGCGGGAGCTACGAGCAGTACTTC. The encoded protein is CASSFSYGSGSYEQYF.

The rearrangement uses TRBV11-1 and TRBJ2-1; 7 nucleotides agree with TRBD2. The CDR3 loop spans 16 amino acids. V shed 1 base and J 4 bases; nucleotides not matched to a gene: 7. Germline values: CDR1 SGHAT, CDR2 FQDESV (reference sequence). The CDR3 loop is CASSLGLGGRYNEQFF. As DNA, the CDR3 is TGTGCCAGCAGCTTAGGTCTGGGCGGGAGATACAATGAGCAGTTCTTC.

V usage is TRBV23-1 and J usage is TRBJ1-2, with D possibly being TRBD1 (5 bases). TRBV23-1 carries the ORF label, with uncertain function. The CDR3 runs to 17 residues. The V and J ends lost 3 bases and 2 bases respectively, with 19 bases between them. The chain's CDR3 is CASSHPHHGGVNYGYTF. CDR3 DNA sequence: TGCGCCAGCAGTCACCCCCATCATGGAGGGGTAAACTATGGCTACACCTTC.

This sequence joins TRBV4-3 and TRBJ2-7; 10 positions match TRBD1. This CDR3 comprises 14 residues. J gave up 11 bases and V 0 bases, and 7 bases lay outside the gene matches. Germline values: CDR1 LGHNA, CDR2 YSLEER. The CDR3: CASSQDRDRGKEYF. Written as DNA, the CDR3 is TGCGCCAGCAGCCAAGATCGGGACAGGGGAAAGGAGTACTTC.

V and J are TRBV7-9 and TRBJ1-4; D gene ambiguous. CDR1 SEHNR and CDR2 FQNEAQ come from the germline V gene (reference sequence). Trimming took 4 bases from V and 5 from J, leaving 20 bases between them. The CDR3 is 17 amino acids. DNA for the CDR3: TGTGCCAGCAGCTCCCGGGAAAGGACGTACGAAAATGAAAAACTGTTTTTT. This encodes CASSSRERTYENEKLFF.

The chain is built from TRBV7-8 and TRBJ2-1; possible D gene TRBD2, 5 bases. Trimming removed 5 bases at V and 7 bases at J, with 6 bases between. This CDR3 has 11 amino acids. CDR1 is SGHVS, CDR2 FQNEAQ, per germline. CDR3 bases: TGTGCCAGCAGCCCGGGGAATGAGCAGTTCTTC. It encodes CASSPGNEQFF.

V gene TRBV4-1 combines with J gene TRBJ2-1, with D possibly TRBD2 on 6 matching bases. The CDR3 contains 17 residues. V was trimmed by 0 bases and J by 0 bases, leaving 12 bases between them. Germline values: CDR1 MGHRA, CDR2 YSYEKL. The CDR3 region has the DNA TGCGCCAGCAGCCAAGAGCGGGGAGACTACTCCTACAATGAGCAGTTCTTC. It translates to CASSQERGDYSYNEQFF.

The rearrangement uses TRBV19 and TRBJ1-4; 9 bases map to TRBD1. CDR1 and CDR2 (germline): LNHDA, SQIVND (reference sequence). The CDR3 covers 13 residues. After removal of 7 bases from V and 7 bases from J, the junction contained 4 bases not matched to a gene. The CDR3 here is CASTTGGAEKLFF. In DNA form, the CDR3 reads TGTGCCAGTACGACAGGGGGAGCTGAAAAACTGTTTTTT.

The V call is TRBV11-2, the J call TRBJ2-4; no clear D. This CDR3 spans 14 amino acids. The V gene's germline CDR1 is SGHAT and CDR2 FQNNGV. Trimming took 3 bases from V and 3 from J, leaving 9 bases between them. CDR3 sequence: CASSLTHSKNIQYF. The DNA for the CDR3 is TGTGCCAGCAGCTTGACGCACAGCAAAAACATTCAGTACTTC.